This section outlines one T cell receptor (beta chain) sequence together with its context. The data were produced by immunoSEQ multiplex PCR, yet TCRdb's version contains in-frame clones alone and is incomplete. Among around 83,000 clones listed, 85% to 95% were seen once. The data were obtained in a study of technical replicates of blood from a few donors. The ends lost 5 bases at V and 1 base at J; junction bases unmatched: 10. Germline values: CDR1 MNHEY, CDR2 SMNVEV (reference sequence). The CDR3 spans 16 residues. The chain combines TRBV27 with TRBJ2-7; TRBD2 aligns across 8 bases. Sequencing input: T cells isolated from PBMCs. The sequence was obtained from a human donor in good health. This chain's CDR3 is CASSLTWRGASYEQYF. As DNA, the CDR3 is TGTGCCAGCAGTCTAACGTGGCGGGGGGCATCCTACGAGCAGTACTTC.